This T cell receptor beta chain was profiled in a study of neurological immune-mediated disorders. General study results and limits: Sharing of CDR3 amino acid sequences among expanded clones across subjects was absent, suggesting private repertoires in all groups.

This clonotype was seen at least ten times. Its antigen is currently unknown. From the 5' RACE reads, TCRdb called clonotypes with MiXCR, one entry per CDR3 protein. Seen here are some 20,000 distinct CDR3 sequences, less than 15% observed once, and the top ten hold 6.5% to 9%. The V segment lost 7 bases and the J segment 1 base; nucleotides outside the gene matches: 4. Germline CDR1 is SGHRS and CDR2 is YFSETQ. The CDR3 is 14 amino acids. Sorted libraries drew on some 1 million CD4+ or CD8+ T cells. The receptor's source is a woman in her sixties with HTLV-1-associated myelopathy (HAM/TSP). Sequenced sample: CD4+ T cells from blood. The rearrangement links TRBV5-1 to TRBJ2-2; TRBD1 matches 7 bases. CDR3 sequence reads: CASSRQGNTGELFF. CDR3 bases: TGCGCCAGCTCTCGACAGGGGAACACCGGGGAGCTGTTTTTT.